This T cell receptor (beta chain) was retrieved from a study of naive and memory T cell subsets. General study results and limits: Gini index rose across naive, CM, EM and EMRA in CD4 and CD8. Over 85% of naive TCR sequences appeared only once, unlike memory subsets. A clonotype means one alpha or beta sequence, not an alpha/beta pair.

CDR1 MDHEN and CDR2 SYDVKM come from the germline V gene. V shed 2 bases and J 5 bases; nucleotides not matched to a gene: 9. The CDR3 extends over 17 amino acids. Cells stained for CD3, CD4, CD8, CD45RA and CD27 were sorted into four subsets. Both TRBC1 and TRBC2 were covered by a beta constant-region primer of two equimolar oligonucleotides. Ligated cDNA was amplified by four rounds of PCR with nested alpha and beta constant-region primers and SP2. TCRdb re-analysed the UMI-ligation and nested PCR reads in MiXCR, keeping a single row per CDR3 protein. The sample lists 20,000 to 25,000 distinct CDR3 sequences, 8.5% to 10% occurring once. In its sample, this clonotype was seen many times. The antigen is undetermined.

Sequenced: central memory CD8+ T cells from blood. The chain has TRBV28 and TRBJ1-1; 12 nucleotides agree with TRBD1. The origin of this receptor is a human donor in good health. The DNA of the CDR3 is TGTGCCAGCAGTTTACCGGGACAGGGGGCGCGGTGGACTGAAGCTTTCTTT. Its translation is CASSLPGQGARWTEAFF. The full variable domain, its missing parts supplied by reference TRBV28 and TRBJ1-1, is DVKVTQSSRYLVKRTGEKVFLECVQDMDHENMFWYRQDPGLGLRLIYFSYDVKMKEKGDIPEGYSVSREKKERFSLILESASTNQTSMYLCASSLPGQGARWTEAFFGQGTRLTVV.